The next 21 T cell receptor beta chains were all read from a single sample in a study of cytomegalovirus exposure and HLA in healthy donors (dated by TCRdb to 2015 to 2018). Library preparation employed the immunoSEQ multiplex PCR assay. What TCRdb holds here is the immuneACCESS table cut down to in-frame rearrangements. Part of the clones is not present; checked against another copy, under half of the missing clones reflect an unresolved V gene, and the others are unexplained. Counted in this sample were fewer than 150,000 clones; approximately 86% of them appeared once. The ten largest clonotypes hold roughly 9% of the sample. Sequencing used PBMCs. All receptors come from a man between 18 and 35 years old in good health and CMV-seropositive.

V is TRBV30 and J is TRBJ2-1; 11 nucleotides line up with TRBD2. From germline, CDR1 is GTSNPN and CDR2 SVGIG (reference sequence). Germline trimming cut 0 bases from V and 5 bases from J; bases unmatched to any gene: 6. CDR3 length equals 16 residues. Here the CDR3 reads CAWSVSAGLADNEQFF. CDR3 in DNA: TGTGCCTGGAGTGTCAGCGCGGGACTAGCGGACAATGAGCAGTTCTTC.

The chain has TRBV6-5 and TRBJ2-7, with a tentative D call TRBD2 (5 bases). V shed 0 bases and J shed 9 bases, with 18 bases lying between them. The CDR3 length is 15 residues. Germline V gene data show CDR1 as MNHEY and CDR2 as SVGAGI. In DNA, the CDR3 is TGTGCCAGCAGTTACTCGGGAGCAGGTCTACGAGTGCAGTACTTC. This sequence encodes CASSYSGAGLRVQYF.

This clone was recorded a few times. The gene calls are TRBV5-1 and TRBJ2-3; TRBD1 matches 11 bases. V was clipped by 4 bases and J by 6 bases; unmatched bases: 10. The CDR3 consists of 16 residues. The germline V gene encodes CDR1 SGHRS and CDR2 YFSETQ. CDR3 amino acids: CASSAGTGGLRDTQYF. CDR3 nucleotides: TGCGCCAGCAGCGCGGGGACAGGGGGACTAAGGGATACGCAGTATTTT. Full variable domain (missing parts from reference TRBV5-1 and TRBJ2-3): KAGVTQTPRYLIKTRGQQVTLSCSPISGHRSVSWYQQTPGQGLQFLFEYFSETQRNKGNFPGRFSGRQFSNSRSEMNVSTLELGDSALYLCASSAGTGGLRDTQYFGPGTRLTVL.

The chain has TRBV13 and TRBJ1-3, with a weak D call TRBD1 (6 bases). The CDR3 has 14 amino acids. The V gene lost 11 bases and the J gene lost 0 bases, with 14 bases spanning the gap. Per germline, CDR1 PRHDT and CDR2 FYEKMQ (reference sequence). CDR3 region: CASGLRGSGNTIYF. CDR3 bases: TGTGCCTCAGGCCTCAGGGGCTCTGGAAACACCATATATTTT.

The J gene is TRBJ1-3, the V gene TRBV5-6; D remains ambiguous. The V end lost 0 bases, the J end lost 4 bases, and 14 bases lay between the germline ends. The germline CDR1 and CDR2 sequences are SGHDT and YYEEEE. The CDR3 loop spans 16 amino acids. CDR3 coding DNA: TGTGCCAGCAGCTTGGGGGCCCATGAACGAGGAAACACCATATATTTT. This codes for CASSLGAHERGNTIYF.

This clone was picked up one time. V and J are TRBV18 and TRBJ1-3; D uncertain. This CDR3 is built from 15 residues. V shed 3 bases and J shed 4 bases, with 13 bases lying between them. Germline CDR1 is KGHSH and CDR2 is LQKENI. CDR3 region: CASSPLVAGGNTIYF. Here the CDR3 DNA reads TGTGCCAGCTCACCCCTCGTAGCGGGAGGAAACACCATATATTTT.

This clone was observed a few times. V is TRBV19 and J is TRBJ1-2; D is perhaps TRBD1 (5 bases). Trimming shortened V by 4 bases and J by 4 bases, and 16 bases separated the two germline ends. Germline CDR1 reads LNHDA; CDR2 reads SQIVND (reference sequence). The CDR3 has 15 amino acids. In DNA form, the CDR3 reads TGTGCCAGTAGTAGGCGGGACGGATCCTTCTATGGCTACACCTTC. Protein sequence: CASSRRDGSFYGYTF.

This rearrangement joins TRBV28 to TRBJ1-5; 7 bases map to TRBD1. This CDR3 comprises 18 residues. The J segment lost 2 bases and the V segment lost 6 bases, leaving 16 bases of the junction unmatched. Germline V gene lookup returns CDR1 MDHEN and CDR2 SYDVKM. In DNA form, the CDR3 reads TGTGCCAGCAGGCCTGACAGGGAACGGTTTTGGGGCAATCAGCCCCAGCATTTT. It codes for CASRPDRERFWGNQPQHF. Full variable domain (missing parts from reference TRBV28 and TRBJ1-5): DVKVTQSSRYLVKRTGEKVFLECVQDMDHENMFWYRQDPGLGLRLIYFSYDVKMKEKGDIPEGYSVSREKKERFSLILESASTNQTSMYLCASRPDRERFWGNQPQHFGDGTRLSIL.

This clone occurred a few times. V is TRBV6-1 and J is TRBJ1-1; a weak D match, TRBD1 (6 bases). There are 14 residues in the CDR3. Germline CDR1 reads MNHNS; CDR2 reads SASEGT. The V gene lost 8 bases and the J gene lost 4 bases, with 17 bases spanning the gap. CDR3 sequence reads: CASGYRGGLTEAFF. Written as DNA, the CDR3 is TGTGCCAGCGGATACCGGGGGGGCCTCACTGAAGCTTTCTTT.

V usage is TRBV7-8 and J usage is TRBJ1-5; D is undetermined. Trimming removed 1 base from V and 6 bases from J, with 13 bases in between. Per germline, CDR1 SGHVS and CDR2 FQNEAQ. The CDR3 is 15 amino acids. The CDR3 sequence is CASSLDARSSQPQHF. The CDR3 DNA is TGTGCCAGCAGCTTAGACGCGCGAAGCTCTCAGCCCCAGCATTTT.

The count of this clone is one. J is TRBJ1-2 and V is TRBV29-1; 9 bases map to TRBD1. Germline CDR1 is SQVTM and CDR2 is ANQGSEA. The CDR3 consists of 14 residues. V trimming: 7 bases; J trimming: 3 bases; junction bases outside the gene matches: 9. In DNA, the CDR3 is TGCAGCGCCGGACAGGGGTCTATTTACTATGGCTACACCTTC. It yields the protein CSAGQGSIYYGYTF.

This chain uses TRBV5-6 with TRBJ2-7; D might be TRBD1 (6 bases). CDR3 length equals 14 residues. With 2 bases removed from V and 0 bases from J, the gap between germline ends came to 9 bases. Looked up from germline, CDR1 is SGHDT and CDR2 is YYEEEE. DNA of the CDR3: TGTGCCAGCAGCTTACGGGACACCTCCTACGAGCAGTACTTC. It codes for CASSLRDTSYEQYF.

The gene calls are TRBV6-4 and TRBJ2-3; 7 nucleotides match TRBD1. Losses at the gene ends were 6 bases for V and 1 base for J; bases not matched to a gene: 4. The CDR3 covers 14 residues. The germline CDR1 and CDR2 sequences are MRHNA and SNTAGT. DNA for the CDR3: TGTGCCAGCAGCGCAGGGGGTGGCACAGATACGCAGTATTTT. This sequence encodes CASSAGGGTDTQYF.

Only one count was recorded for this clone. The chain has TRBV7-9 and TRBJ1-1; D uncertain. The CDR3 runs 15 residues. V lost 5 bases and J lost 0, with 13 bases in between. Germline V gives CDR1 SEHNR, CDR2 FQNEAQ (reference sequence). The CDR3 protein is CASSPGSGLNTEAFF. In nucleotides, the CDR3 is TGTGCCAGCAGCCCTGGGTCGGGGTTGAACACTGAAGCTTTCTTT.

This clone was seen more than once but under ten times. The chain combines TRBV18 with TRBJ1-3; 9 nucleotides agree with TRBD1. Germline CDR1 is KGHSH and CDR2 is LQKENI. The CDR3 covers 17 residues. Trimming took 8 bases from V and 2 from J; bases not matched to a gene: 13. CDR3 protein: CASRTGDLITAGNTIYF. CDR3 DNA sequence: TGTGCCAGCAGGACAGGGGACCTTATTACCGCTGGAAACACCATATATTTT.

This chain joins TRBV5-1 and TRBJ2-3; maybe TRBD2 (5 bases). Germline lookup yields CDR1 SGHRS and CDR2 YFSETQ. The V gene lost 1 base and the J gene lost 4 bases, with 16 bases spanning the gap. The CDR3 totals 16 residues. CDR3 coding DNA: TGCGCCAGCAGCTTGCCGGGAACCGTATCCGCAGATACGCAGTATTTT. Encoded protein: CASSLPGTVSADTQYF. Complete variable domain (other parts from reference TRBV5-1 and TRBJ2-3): KAGVTQTPRYLIKTRGQQVTLSCSPISGHRSVSWYQQTPGQGLQFLFEYFSETQRNKGNFPGRFSGRQFSNSRSEMNVSTLELGDSALYLCASSLPGTVSADTQYFGPGTRLTVL.

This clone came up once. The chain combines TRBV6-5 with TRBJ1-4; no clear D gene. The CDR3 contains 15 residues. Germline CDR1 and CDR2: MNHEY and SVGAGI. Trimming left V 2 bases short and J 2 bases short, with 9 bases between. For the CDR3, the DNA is TGTGCCAGCAGTTACACGGGAGCCACTAATGAAAAACTGTTTTTT. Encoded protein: CASSYTGATNEKLFF.

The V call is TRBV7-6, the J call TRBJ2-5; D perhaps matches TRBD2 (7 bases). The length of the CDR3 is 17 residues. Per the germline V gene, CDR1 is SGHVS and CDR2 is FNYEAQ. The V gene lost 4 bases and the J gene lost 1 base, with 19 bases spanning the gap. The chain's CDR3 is CASSSLMGGQGQETQYF. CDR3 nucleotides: TGTGCCAGCAGCTCCCTTATGGGGGGGCAGGGCCAAGAGACCCAGTACTTC.

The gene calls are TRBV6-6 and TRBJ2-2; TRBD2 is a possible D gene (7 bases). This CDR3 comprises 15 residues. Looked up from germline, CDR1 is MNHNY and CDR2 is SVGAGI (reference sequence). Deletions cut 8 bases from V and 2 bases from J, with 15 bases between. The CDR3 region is CASREGGRNTGELFF. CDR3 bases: TGTGCCAGCCGCGAGGGGGGGAGAAACACCGGGGAGCTGTTTTTT.

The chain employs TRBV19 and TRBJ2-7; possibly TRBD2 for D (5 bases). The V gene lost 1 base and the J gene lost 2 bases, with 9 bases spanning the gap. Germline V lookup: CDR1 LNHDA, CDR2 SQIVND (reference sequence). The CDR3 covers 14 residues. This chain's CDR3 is CASSIGRATYEQYF. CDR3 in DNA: TGTGCCAGTAGTATAGGGCGGGCGACCTACGAGCAGTACTTC.

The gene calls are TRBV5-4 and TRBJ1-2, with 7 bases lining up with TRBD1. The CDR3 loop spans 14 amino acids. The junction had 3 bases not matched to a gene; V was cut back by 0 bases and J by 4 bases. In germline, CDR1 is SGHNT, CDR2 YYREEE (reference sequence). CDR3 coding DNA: TGTGCCAGCAGCTTGGGGGCAGGGGGCTATGGCTACACCTTC. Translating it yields CASSLGAGGYGYTF.